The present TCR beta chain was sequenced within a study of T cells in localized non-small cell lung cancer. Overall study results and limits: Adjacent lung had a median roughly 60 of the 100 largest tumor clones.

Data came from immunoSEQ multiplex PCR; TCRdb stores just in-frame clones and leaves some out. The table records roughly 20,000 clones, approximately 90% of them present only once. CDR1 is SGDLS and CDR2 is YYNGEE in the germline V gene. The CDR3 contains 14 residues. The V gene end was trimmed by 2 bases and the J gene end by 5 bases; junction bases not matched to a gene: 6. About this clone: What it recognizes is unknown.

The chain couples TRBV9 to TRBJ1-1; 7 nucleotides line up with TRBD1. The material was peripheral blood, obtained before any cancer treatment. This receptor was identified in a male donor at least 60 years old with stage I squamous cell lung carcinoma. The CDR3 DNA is TGTGCCAGCAGCGTCCGACAGGGCGGGACTGAAGCTTTCTTT. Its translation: CASSVRQGGTEAFF.